Sequencing of this T cell receptor beta chain was carried out in a study of T cells in localized non-small cell lung cancer. J was trimmed by 0 bases and V by 1 base; bases with no gene match: 4. Germline V lookup: CDR1 SGHRS, CDR2 YFSETQ. The length of the CDR3 is 15 residues. General study findings and limits: Among the tissues sampled, uninvolved adjacent lung had the highest T cell clonality, above tumor. Adjacent lung had a median around 60 of the 100 largest tumor clones. Only one tumor region went through sequencing, so heterogeneity may still be there.

The repertoire was sequenced with immunoSEQ multiplex PCR; TCRdb's copy has only in-frame clones and lacks some. The repertoire includes 30,000 to 40,000 clones, under 90% of them detected once, and 4% to 5% sits in the top ten. As concerns this clone: As yet, its antigen is unknown.

This clonotype originated in a man between 40 and 70 years old with stage I lung adenocarcinoma. The chain employs TRBV5-1 and TRBJ2-7, with 7 bases matching TRBD1. The source material was peripheral blood, sampled before any cancer treatment. The CDR3 sequence: CASSLTTGASYEQYF. In DNA, the CDR3 is TGCGCCAGCAGCTTGACAACAGGGGCCTCCTACGAGCAGTACTTC. The full variable domain, with the rest looked up from reference TRBV5-1 and TRBJ2-7, is KAGVTQTPRYLIKTRGQQVTLSCSPISGHRSVSWYQQTPGQGLQFLFEYFSETQRNKGNFPGRFSGRQFSNSRSEMNVSTLELGDSALYLCASSLTTGASYEQYFGPGTRLTVT.